This TCR beta chain was profiled in a study of STAT5B mutations in CD4+ large granular lymphocyte leukemia. The data were produced by immunoSEQ multiplex PCR, yet TCRdb's version contains in-frame clones alone and is incomplete. The profile covers tens of thousands of clones, with around 72% appearing a single time and less than 0.7% taken by the ten largest. The sequence was collected from a human donor in good health. Sequenced input: CD4+ T cells from blood buffy coats.

The CDR3 DNA reads TGTGCTAGTGGTTTGGGGACAGGGATCGGTCAGCCCCAGCATTTT. It is translated as CASGLGTGIGQPQHF. The chain has TRBV12-5 and TRBJ1-5; TRBD1 agrees at 8 bases. The CDR3 contains 15 residues. The germline CDR1 and CDR2 sequences are LGHNT and FRNRAP. Trimming removed 1 base from V and 6 bases from J; junction bases left unmatched: 5.